One and the same sample provided the 17 T cell receptor beta chains below, sequenced in a study of a mutant IDH1 vaccine in newly diagnosed glioma. Assay: immunoSEQ multiplex PCR; the TCRdb copy retains only in-frame clones and omits some. Counted here are about 26,000 clones, around four fifths occurring once; the ten biggest clones make up roughly 30%. The time point denotes: week 35, safety follow-up. Vaccination used 300 ug of mutant IDH1 20-mer peptide per dose, with topical imiquimod. Their antigens remain unidentified. Source: PBMCs, taken from a glioma patient whose treatment included an IDH1 peptide vaccine. The origin of the receptors is a man younger than 45 with glioma.

The sample holds a few counts of this clone. V is TRBV28 and J is TRBJ2-1; D unresolved. Deletions cut 6 bases from V and 5 bases from J, with 11 bases between. Germline loops: CDR1 MDHEN, CDR2 SYDVKM. This CDR3 is 13 amino acids long. The DNA of the CDR3 is TGTGCCAGCAGGGCATCGGACCACAATGAGCAGTTCTTC. It translates to CASRASDHNEQFF.

The chain links TRBV2 to TRBJ2-3; weak D call: TRBD2 (6 bases). Germline V gene data show CDR1 as SNHLY and CDR2 as FYNNEI. CDR3 length: 14 amino acids. Trimming shortened V by 7 bases and J by 2 bases, and 13 bases separated the two germline ends. The CDR3 DNA is TGTGCCAGCAAGGAGGGGATTATCACAGATACGCAGTATTTT. Protein sequence: CASKEGIITDTQYF.

The rearrangement links TRBV7-9 to TRBJ2-5; 8 bases map to TRBD1. The ends lost 5 bases at V and 1 base at J; junction bases unmatched: 3. This CDR3 comprises 14 residues. Germline-derived CDR1 and CDR2 are SEHNR and FQNEAQ (reference sequence). CDR3 in amino acids: CASSIQGVQETQYF. The CDR3 DNA reads as TGTGCCAGCAGCATACAGGGGGTCCAAGAGACCCAGTACTTC.

This clone was observed a single time. J is TRBJ2-6 and V is TRBV23-1; possible D gene TRBD1, 6 bases. TRBV23-1 is marked as an open reading frame, function uncertain. V dropped 3 bases and J dropped 2 bases, with 26 bases sitting between them. This CDR3 is built from 21 residues. The CDR3 reads CASSHPVFGPLGAPGANVLTF. DNA for the CDR3: TGCGCCAGCAGTCATCCGGTATTTGGCCCTCTGGGGGCCCCTGGGGCCAACGTCCTGACTTTC.

This chain uses TRBV5-6 with TRBJ2-1, with D unresolved. The CDR3 spans 13 residues. Trimming removed 0 bases from V and 10 bases from J, with 11 bases in between. The germline V gene has CDR1 SGHDT and CDR2 YYEEEE. The CDR3 here is CASSLGAAREQFF. CDR3 nucleotide sequence: TGTGCCAGCAGCTTGGGGGCTGCGAGAGAGCAGTTCTTC.

The chain couples TRBV13 to TRBJ2-7, with 7 bases identical to TRBD1. Trimming took 2 bases from V and 2 from J; bases not matched to a gene: 3. CDR1 is PRHDT and CDR2 is FYEKMQ in the germline V gene (reference sequence). The CDR3 is 14 residues long. This CDR3 reads CASSLRDRAYEQYF. CDR3 nucleotides: TGTGCCAGCAGCTTACGGGACAGAGCCTACGAGCAGTACTTC.

The CDR3 nucleotides are TGTGCCAGCAGTGACCCCGGACAGAGGGGTTATAATTCACCCCTCCACTTT. The encoded protein is CASSDPGQRGYNSPLHF. V and J are TRBV6-4 and TRBJ1-6; TRBD1 is a possible D gene (6 bases). The CDR3 length is 17 residues. CDR1 is MRHNA and CDR2 is SNTAGT in the germline V gene. The V end lost 2 bases, the J end lost 4 bases, and 15 bases lay between the germline ends.

The V call is TRBV6-5, the J call TRBJ1-1; D perhaps matches TRBD1 (6 bases). The CDR3 runs to 14 residues. Trimming stripped 6 bases from V and 2 bases from J, with 13 bases between. Germline-derived CDR1 and CDR2 are MNHEY and SVGAGI. CDR3 loop: CASSLQGYNTEAFF. The CDR3 DNA reads TGTGCCAGCAGCCTACAGGGTTACAACACTGAAGCTTTCTTT.

This chain's CDR3 is CAWSRTLRTGELFF. CDR3 DNA: TGTGCCTGGAGCCGAACCTTACGAACCGGGGAGCTGTTTTTT. The chain links TRBV30 to TRBJ2-2; unclear D gene. Germline CDR1 GTSNPN, CDR2 SVGIG (reference sequence). The CDR3 runs to 14 residues. V gave up 3 bases and J gave up 5 bases, with 13 bases separating them.

The chain has TRBV19 and TRBJ1-2; D is unresolved. This CDR3 spans 14 amino acids. Germline CDR1 is LNHDA and CDR2 is SQIVND (reference sequence). V dropped 7 bases and J dropped 0 bases, with 12 bases sitting between them. The DNA of the CDR3 is TGTGCCAGTACCAAACAAGCAGCTAACTATGGCTACACCTTC. This sequence encodes CASTKQAANYGYTF.

The V call is TRBV29-1, the J call TRBJ2-1, with D hard to call. Between the trimmed V and J ends, which lost 7 bases and 1 base, there was a span of 14 bases. Per germline, CDR1 SQVTM and CDR2 ANQGSEA. The CDR3 is 14 amino acids. This chain's CDR3 is CSAKGAMSYNEQFF. The CDR3 region has the DNA TGCAGCGCCAAGGGCGCGATGTCCTACAATGAGCAGTTCTTC.

CDR3 sequence reads: CASRLDSPYGYTF. CDR3 DNA sequence: TGTGCCAGCAGACTCGACAGCCCCTATGGCTACACCTTC. The J gene is TRBJ1-2, the V gene TRBV6-5; possibly TRBD1 for D (5 bases). The CDR3 extends over 13 amino acids. CDR1 and CDR2 from the germline V gene are MNHEY and SVGAGI. V shed 6 bases and J shed 4 bases, with 12 bases lying between them.

The chain is built from TRBV6-4 and TRBJ1-5; 7 positions match TRBD1. This CDR3 is built from 15 residues. With 5 bases clipped from V and 2 bases from J, the junction kept 6 bases outside the gene matches. The germline CDR1 and CDR2 sequences are MRHNA and SNTAGT. The CDR3 spells CASSPTGNGNQPQHF. The DNA for the CDR3 is TGTGCCAGCAGTCCGACAGGGAACGGCAATCAGCCCCAGCATTTT.

The CDR3 region is CASSSRINTEAFF. The CDR3 DNA reads TGTGCCAGCAGTAGTCGGATTAACACTGAAGCTTTCTTT. The J gene is TRBJ1-1, the V gene TRBV27, with D unresolved. Germline CDR1 MNHEY, CDR2 SMNVEV (reference sequence). Trimming stripped 5 bases from V and 2 bases from J, with 9 bases between. The CDR3 loop spans 13 amino acids.

J is TRBJ2-5 and V is TRBV30; possibly TRBD1 for D (5 bases). Germline V gene sequence: CDR1 GTSNPN, CDR2 SVGIG (reference sequence). The CDR3 runs to 14 residues. V lost 3 bases and J lost 1, with 12 bases in between. CDR3 amino acids: CAWRQPDSQETQYF. CDR3 sequence (DNA): TGTGCCTGGAGACAACCCGACAGCCAAGAGACCCAGTACTTC.

CDR3 sequence: CASSASGTSPYEQYF. The DNA for the CDR3 is TGTGCCAGCAGTGCCTCAGGGACTTCTCCCTACGAGCAGTACTTC. V gene TRBV27 combines with J gene TRBJ2-7, with D possibly being TRBD2 (6 bases). The germline V gene encodes CDR1 MNHEY and CDR2 SMNVEV (reference sequence). Trimming took off 5 bases at V and 2 bases at J, with 16 bases between the two ends. CDR3 length: 15 amino acids.

The chain has TRBV29-1 and TRBJ2-5, with TRBD2 identical over 7 bases. V lost 4 bases and J lost 5; bases outside the gene matches: 13. Germline CDR1 is SQVTM and CDR2 is ANQGSEA. CDR3 size: 15 residues. This CDR3 reads CSVGGAGGSSETQYF. In DNA form, the CDR3 reads TGCAGCGTTGGGGGCGCTGGCGGGAGCAGCGAGACCCAGTACTTC.